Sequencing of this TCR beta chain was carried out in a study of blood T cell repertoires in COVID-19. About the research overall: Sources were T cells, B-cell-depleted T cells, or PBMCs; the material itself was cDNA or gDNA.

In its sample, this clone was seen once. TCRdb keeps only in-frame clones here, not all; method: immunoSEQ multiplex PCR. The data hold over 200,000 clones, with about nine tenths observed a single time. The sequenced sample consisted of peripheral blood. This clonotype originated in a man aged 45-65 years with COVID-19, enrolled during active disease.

The CDR3 sequence is CAWSGTGVNQPQHF. CDR3 bases: TGTGCCTGGAGTGGGACAGGGGTCAATCAGCCCCAGCATTTT. The chain uses TRBV30 and TRBJ1-5, with 9 bases identical to TRBD1. The length of the CDR3 is 14 residues. After removal of 1 base from V and 3 bases from J, the junction contained 1 base not matched to a gene. Germline CDR1 and CDR2: GTSNPN and SVGIG (reference sequence).